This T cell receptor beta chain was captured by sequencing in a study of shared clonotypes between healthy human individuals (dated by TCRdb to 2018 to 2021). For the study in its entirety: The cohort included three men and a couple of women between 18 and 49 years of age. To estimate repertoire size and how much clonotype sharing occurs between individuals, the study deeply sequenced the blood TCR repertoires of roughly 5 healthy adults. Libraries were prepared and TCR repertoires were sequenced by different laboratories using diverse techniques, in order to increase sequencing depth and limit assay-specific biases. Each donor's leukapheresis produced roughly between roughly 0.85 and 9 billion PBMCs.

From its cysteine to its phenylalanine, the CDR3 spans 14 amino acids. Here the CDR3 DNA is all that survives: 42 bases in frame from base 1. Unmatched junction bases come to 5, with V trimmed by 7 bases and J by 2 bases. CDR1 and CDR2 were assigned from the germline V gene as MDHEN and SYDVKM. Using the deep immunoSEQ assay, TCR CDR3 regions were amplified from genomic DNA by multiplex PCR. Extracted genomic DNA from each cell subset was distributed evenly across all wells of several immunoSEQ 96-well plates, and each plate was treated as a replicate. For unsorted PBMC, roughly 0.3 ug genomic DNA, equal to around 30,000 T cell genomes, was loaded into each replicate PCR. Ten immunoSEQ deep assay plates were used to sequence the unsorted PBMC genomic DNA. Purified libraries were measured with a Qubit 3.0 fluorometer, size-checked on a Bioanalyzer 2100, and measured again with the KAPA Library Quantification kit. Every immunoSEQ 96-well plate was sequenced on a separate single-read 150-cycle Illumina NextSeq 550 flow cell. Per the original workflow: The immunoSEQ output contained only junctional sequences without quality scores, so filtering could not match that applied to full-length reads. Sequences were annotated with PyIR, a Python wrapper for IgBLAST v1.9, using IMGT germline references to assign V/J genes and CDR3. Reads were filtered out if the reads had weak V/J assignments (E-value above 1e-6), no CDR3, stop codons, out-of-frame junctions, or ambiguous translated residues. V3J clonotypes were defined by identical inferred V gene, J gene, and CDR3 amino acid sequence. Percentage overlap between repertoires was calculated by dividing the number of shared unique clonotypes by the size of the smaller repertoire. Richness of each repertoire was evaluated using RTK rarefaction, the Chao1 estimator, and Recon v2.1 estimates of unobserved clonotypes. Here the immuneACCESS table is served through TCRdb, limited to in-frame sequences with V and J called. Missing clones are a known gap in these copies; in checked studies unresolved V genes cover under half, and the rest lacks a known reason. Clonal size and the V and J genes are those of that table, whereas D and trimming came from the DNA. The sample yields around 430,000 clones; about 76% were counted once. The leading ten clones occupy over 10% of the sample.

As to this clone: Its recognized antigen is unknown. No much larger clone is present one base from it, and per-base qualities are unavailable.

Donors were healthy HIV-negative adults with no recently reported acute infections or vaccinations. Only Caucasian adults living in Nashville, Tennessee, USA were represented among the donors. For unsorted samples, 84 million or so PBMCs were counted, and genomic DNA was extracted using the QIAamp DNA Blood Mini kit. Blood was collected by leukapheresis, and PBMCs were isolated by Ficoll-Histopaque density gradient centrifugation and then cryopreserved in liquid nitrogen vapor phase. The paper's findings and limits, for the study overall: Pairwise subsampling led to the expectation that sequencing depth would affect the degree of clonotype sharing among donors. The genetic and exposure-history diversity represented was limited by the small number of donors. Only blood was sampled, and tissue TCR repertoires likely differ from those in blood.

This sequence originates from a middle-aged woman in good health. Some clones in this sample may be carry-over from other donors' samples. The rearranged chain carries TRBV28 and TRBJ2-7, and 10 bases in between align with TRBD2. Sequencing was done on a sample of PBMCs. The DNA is TGTGCCAGCAAAGCGGGAGGGCCTACCTACGAGCAGTACTTC. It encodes CASKAGGPTYEQYF.